This T cell receptor beta chain comes out of a study of blood T cell repertoires in COVID-19. On the study more broadly: COVID-19 samples from acute and convalescent phases originated in the United States, Italy and Spain. T cells, B-cell-depleted T cells, or PBMCs supplied cDNA or gDNA.

In the authors' methods: Estimation of nucleated cell counts relied on the amplification of reference gene primers. Method: immunoSEQ multiplex PCR; TCRdb's copy keeps in-frame clones and lacks some. The DNA was the basis for D and trimming; V, J and clone size are from that table. Of tens of thousands of clones in the sample, less than 85% are singletons; the top ten hold 10% to 15%. CDR3 size: 13 residues. The germline V and J ends were trimmed by 6 bases and 0 bases, with 8 bases remaining between them. Germline CDR1 and CDR2: SEHNR and FQNEAQ (reference sequence). This sequence was found in a human donor in a cohort sampled during active COVID-19. V usage is TRBV7-9 and J usage is TRBJ1-1; D is ambiguous. The sequencing input was peripheral blood. The CDR3 reads CASRSRVNTEAFF. In DNA, the CDR3 is TGTGCCAGCAGGAGTCGTGTGAACACTGAAGCTTTCTTT.